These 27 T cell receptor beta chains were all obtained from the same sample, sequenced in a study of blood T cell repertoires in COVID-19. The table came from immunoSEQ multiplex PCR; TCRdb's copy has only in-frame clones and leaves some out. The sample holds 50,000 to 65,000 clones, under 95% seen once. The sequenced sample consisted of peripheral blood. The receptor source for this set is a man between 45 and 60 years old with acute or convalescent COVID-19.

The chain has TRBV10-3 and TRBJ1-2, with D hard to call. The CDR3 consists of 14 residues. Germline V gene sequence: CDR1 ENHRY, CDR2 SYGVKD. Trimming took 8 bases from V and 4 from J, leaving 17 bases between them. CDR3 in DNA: TGTGCCATCCGGCAGGTTCAGAACCCCTATGGCTACACCTTC. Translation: CAIRQVQNPYGYTF.

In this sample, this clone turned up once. Here the CDR3 DNA reads TGCGCCAGCAGCTACGGGACTAGCGGCACAGATACGCAGTATTTT. It codes for CASSYGTSGTDTQYF. The chain links TRBV5-1 to TRBJ2-3; 10 nucleotides agree with TRBD2. Germline CDR1 reads SGHRS; CDR2 reads YFSETQ. After removal of 3 bases from V and 1 base from J, the junction contained 2 bases not matched to a gene. The CDR3 sequence is 15 residues long.

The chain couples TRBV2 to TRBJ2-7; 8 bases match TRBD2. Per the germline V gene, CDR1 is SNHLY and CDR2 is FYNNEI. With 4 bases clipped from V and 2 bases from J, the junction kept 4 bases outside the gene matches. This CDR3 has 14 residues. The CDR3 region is CASSAGGRTYEQYF. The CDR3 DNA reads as TGTGCCAGCAGTGCGGGGGGGCGGACCTACGAGCAGTACTTC. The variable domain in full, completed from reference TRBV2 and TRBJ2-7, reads EPEVTQTPSHQVTQMGQEVILRCVPISNHLYFYWYRQILGQKVEFLVSFYNNEISEKSEIFDDQFSVERPDGSNFTLKIRSTKLEDSAMYFCASSAGGRTYEQYFGPGTRLTVT.

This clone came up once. This CDR3 reads CASSITGTGSYEQYF. The CDR3 region has the DNA TGTGCCAGTAGCATCACCGGGACAGGGTCTTACGAGCAGTACTTC. The gene calls are TRBV19 and TRBJ2-7, with 9 positions matching TRBD1. The CDR3 spans 15 residues. V was pared by 6 bases and J by 4 bases, with 10 bases of the junction left unmatched. From germline, CDR1 is LNHDA and CDR2 SQIVND (reference sequence).

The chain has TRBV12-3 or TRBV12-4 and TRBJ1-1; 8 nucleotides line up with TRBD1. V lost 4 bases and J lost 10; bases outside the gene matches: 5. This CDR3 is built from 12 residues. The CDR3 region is CASSSRGRRAFF. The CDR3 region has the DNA TGTGCCAGCAGTTCCAGGGGGCGCCGAGCTTTCTTT.

CDR3 in DNA: TGTGCCAGCAGACCGGACAGCCATCGCGAGCAGTACTTC. As protein: CASRPDSHREQYF. The chain uses TRBV6-5 and TRBJ2-7; TRBD1 is a possible D gene (6 bases). The CDR3 is made up of 13 amino acids. With 6 bases removed from V and 6 bases from J, the gap between germline ends came to 15 bases. Per germline, CDR1 MNHEY and CDR2 SVGAGI.

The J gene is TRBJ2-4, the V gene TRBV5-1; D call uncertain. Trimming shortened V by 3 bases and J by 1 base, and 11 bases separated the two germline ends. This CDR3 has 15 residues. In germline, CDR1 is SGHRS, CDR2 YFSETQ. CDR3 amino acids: CASSWAPDAKNIQYF. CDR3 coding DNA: TGCGCCAGCAGCTGGGCCCCAGACGCCAAAAACATTCAGTACTTC.

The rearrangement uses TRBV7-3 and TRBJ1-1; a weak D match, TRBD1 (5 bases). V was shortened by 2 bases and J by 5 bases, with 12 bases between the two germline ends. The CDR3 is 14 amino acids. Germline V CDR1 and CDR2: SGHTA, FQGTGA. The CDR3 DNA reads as TGTGCCAGCAGCTTAGGGGCGGGGTCTACTGAAGCTTTCTTT. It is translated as CASSLGAGSTEAFF.

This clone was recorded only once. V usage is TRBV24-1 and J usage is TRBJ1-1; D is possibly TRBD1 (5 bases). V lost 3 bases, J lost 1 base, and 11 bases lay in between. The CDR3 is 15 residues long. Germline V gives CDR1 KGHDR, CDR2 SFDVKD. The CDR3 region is CATSDATTGNTEAFF. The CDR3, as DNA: TGTGCCACCAGTGATGCCACAACAGGGAACACTGAAGCTTTCTTT.

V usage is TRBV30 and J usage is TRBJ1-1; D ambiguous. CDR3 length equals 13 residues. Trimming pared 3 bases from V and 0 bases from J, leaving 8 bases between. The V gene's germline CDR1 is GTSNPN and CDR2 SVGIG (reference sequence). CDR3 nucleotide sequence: TGTGCCTGGAGCACAGCTATGAACACTGAAGCTTTCTTT. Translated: CAWSTAMNTEAFF.

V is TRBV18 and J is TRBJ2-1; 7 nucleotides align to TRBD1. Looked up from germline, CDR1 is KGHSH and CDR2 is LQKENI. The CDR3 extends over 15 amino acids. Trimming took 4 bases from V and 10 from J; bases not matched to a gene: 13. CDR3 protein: CASSLTRDSPVEQFF. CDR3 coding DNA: TGTGCCAGCTCACTAACGAGGGACAGCCCGGTAGAGCAGTTCTTC.

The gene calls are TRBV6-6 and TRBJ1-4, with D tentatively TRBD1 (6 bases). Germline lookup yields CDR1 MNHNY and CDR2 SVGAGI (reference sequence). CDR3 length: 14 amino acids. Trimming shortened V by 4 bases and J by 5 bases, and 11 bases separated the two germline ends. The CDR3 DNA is TGTGCCAGCAGTTTAGGGGGAGTGAATGAAAAACTGTTTTTT. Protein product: CASSLGGVNEKLFF.

The CDR3 protein is CASPSRVAGNTIYF. The CDR3 region has the DNA TGCGCCAGTCCCAGCAGGGTGGCTGGAAACACCATATATTTT. The chain combines TRBV23-1 with TRBJ1-3; D possibly corresponds to TRBD1 (5 bases). TRBV23-1 is flagged as an ORF with uncertain function. CDR3 length: 14 amino acids. V lost 9 bases and J 2 bases, leaving 14 bases between the germline ends.

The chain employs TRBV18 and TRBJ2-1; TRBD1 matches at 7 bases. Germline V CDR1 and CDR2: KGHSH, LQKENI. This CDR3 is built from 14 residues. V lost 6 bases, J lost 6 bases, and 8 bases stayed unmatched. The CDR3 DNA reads TGTGCCAGCTCCCAGGACAGGCCCTCCAATGAGCAGTTCTTC. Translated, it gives CASSQDRPSNEQFF.

The CDR3 sequence is CASSQDVAGGGEKLFF. DNA for the CDR3: TGCGCCAGCAGCCAAGATGTTGCAGGGGGAGGTGAAAAACTGTTTTTT. This chain uses TRBV4-1 with TRBJ1-4, with TRBD1 matching over 7 bases. The length of the CDR3 is 16 residues. V lost 0 bases to trimming and J lost 7 bases; unmatched junction nucleotides: 8. Germline V CDR1 and CDR2: MGHRA, YSYEKL.

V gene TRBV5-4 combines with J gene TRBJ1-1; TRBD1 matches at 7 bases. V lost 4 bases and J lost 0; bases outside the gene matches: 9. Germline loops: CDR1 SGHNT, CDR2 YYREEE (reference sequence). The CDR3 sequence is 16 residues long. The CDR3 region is CASSRDSNYMNTEAFF. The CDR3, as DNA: TGTGCCAGCAGCCGGGACAGCAACTACATGAACACTGAAGCTTTCTTT.

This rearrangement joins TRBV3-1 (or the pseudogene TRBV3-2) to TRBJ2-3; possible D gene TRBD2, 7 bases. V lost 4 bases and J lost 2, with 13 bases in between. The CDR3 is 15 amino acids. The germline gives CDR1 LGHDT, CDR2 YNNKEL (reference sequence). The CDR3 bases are TGTGCCAGCAGCCTAGTGGGGGGGGCCACAGATACGCAGTATTTT. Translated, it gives CASSLVGGATDTQYF.

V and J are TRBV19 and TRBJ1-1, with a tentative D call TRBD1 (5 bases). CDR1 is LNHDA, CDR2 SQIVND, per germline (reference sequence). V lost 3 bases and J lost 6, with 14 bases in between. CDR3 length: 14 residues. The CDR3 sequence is CASSIMKGKSEAFF. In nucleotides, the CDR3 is TGTGCCAGTAGTATTATGAAGGGGAAGTCTGAAGCTTTCTTT.

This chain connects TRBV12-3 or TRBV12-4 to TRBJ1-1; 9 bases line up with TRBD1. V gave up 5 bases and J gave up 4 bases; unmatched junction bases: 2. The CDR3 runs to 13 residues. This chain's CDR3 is CASSTGGGTEAFF. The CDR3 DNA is TGTGCCAGCAGTACAGGGGGCGGCACTGAAGCTTTCTTT.

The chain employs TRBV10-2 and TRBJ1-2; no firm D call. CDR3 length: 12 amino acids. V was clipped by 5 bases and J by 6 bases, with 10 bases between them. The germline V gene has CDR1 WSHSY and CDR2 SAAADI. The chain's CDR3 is CASSPIVDGYTF. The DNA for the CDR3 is TGCGCCAGCAGTCCCATCGTAGATGGCTACACCTTC.

CDR3 nucleotides: TGTGCCAGCAGCCTCCAGGGGGTCGAGGATACGCAGTATTTT. Its protein product is CASSLQGVEDTQYF. The V gene is TRBV9, the J gene TRBJ2-3; TRBD1 matches 7 bases. The J segment lost 6 bases and the V segment lost 4 bases, leaving 8 bases of the junction unmatched. Germline CDR1 and CDR2: SGDLS and YYNGEE. This CDR3 region has 14 residues.

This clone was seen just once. The CDR3 region has the DNA TGTGCCAGCAGTTTAAGAAGAGAAACTGAAGCTTTCTTT. It specifies CASSLRRETEAFF. This chain uses TRBV12-3 or TRBV12-4 with TRBJ1-1; no firm D call. The CDR3 is 13 residues long. V lost 2 bases, J lost 5 bases, and 9 bases lay in between.

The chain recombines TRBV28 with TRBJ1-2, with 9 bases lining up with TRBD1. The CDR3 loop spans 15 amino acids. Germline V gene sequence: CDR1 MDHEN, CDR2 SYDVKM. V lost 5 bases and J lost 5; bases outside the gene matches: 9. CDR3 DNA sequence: TGTGCCAGCAGTCTTCCCCCGGGACAGGGTTATGGCTACACCTTC. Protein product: CASSLPPGQGYGYTF.

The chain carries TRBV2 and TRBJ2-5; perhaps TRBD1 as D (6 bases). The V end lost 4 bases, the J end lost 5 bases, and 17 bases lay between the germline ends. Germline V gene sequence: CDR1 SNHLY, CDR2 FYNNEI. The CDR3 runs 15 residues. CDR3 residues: CASSGQGYFGETQYF. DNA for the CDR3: TGTGCCAGCAGTGGTCAGGGGTACTTCGGGGAGACCCAGTACTTC.

The chain's CDR3 is CSVDLFEGQGRSGELFF. The CDR3, as DNA: TGCAGCGTTGACCTATTCGAAGGACAGGGAAGGTCCGGGGAGCTGTTTTTT. This chain connects TRBV29-1 to TRBJ2-2; TRBD1 matches at 8 bases. The CDR3 has 17 residues. Trimming at V came to 3 bases and at J to 6 bases, leaving 15 bases not matched to a gene. Germline V gene data show CDR1 as SQVTM and CDR2 as ANQGSEA.

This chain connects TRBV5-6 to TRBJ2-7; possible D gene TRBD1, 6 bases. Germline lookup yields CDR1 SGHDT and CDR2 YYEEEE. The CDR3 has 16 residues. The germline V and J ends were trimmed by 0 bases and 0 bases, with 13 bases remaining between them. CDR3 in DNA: TGTGCCAGCAGCTTGGAGGTGGGGACAATCTCCTACGAGCAGTACTTC. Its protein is CASSLEVGTISYEQYF.

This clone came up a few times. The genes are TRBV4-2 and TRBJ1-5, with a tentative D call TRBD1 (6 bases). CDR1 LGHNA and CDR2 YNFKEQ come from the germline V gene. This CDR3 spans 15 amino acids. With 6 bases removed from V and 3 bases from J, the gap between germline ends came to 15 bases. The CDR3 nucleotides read TGTGCCAGCAGTTTAGCAGGGGTTAACAATCAGCCCCAGCATTTT. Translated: CASSLAGVNNQPQHF.